Shown below are 21 T cell receptor beta chains from a single sample sequenced in a study of response to subunit inactivated influenza vaccine. One entry per CDR3 protein results from TCRdb running MiXCR on the RT-PCR reads. The sample holds around 470,000 distinct CDR3 sequences; 6% to 9% are singletons and the top ten take around 14%. This material consisted of PBMCs from blood, taken around 25 months after vaccination. All receptors come from a man between 50 and 69 years old who received an inactivated influenza vaccine.

The genes are TRBV3-1 and TRBJ2-3, with a tentative D call TRBD1 (5 bases). This CDR3 spans 17 amino acids. Germline CDR1 LGHDT, CDR2 YNNKEL (reference sequence). Trimming took off 11 bases at V and 0 bases at J, with 24 bases between the two ends. DNA of the CDR3: TGTGCCCTCAGCTCGAGATTGTGGGGCTCTAGCACAGATACGCAGTATTTT. Translated: CALSSRLWGSSTDTQYF.

The gene calls are TRBV4-2 and TRBJ2-7; the D gene could be TRBD1 or TRBD2 (6 bases each). V lost 0 bases and J lost 3, with 12 bases in between. CDR1 is LGHNA, CDR2 YNFKEQ, per germline. The CDR3 contains 15 residues. The CDR3 reads CASSQEEGGIYEQYF. The CDR3 bases are TGTGCCAGCAGCCAAGAGGAGGGGGGTATCTACGAGCAGTACTTC.

A few counts support this clonotype. The V call is TRBV3-1, the J call TRBJ2-7; TRBD1 aligns across 9 bases. The germline V gene has CDR1 LGHDT and CDR2 YNNKEL (reference sequence). V lost 5 bases to trimming and J lost 4 bases; unmatched junction nucleotides: 9. The CDR3 contains 15 residues. CDR3 sequence reads: CASSGRGQGIYEQYF. CDR3 in DNA: TGTGCCAGCAGCGGACGGGGACAGGGAATTTACGAGCAGTACTTC.

Many counts were recorded for this clonotype. V usage is TRBV7-2 and J usage is TRBJ2-1; 9 nucleotides align to TRBD2. With V trimmed by 3 bases and J by 4 bases, 4 bases remained unmatched. The CDR3 is made up of 15 amino acids. Germline CDR1 SGHTA, CDR2 FQGNSA. Here the CDR3 DNA reads TGTGCCAGCAGCTTTTTTAGCGGGAGTTACAATGAGCAGTTCTTC. This gives the protein CASSFFSGSYNEQFF.

This clonotype has ten or more counts. The rearrangement links TRBV28 to TRBJ2-2; D is perhaps TRBD2 (6 bases). The V and J ends lost 5 bases and 2 bases respectively, with 9 bases between them. There are 14 residues in the CDR3. Germline CDR1 reads MDHEN; CDR2 reads SYDVKM. DNA of the CDR3: TGTGCCAGCAGTCTAGCGACAAACACCGGGGAGCTGTTTTTT. Its translation: CASSLATNTGELFF.

This clonotype was observed a handful of times. CDR3 DNA: TGCAGTGCTCTATCCGGGACTAGCGGGAGCTTACCCTACAATGAGCAGTTCTTC. It is translated as CSALSGTSGSLPYNEQFF. The rearrangement joins TRBV20-1 to TRBJ2-1, with 14 bases that match TRBD2. CDR3 length: 18 residues. V dropped 5 bases and J dropped 2; count of bases not matched to a gene: 11. The germline gives CDR1 DFQATT, CDR2 SNEGSKA (reference sequence).

This clonotype was seen a few times. This chain joins TRBV7-2 and TRBJ2-1; 8 positions agree with TRBD2. The CDR3 has 17 amino acids. Germline CDR1 reads SGHTA; CDR2 reads FQGNSA. V lost 1 base to trimming and J lost 0 bases; unmatched junction nucleotides: 5. CDR3 region: CASSLVVGRGSYNEQFF. In DNA, the CDR3 is TGTGCCAGCAGCTTAGTCGTCGGGAGGGGCTCCTACAATGAGCAGTTCTTC.

This clonotype was seen many times. The J gene is TRBJ2-1, the V gene TRBV5-6; D perhaps matches TRBD1 (6 bases). V gave up 3 bases and J gave up 4 bases, with 20 bases separating them. This CDR3 comprises 17 residues. Germline loops: CDR1 SGHDT, CDR2 YYEEEE. The CDR3 nucleotides read TGTGCCAGCAGCTACGACTACCTGGGACAAAGTTACAATGAGCAGTTCTTC. It codes for CASSYDYLGQSYNEQFF.

A few counts support this clonotype. The genes are TRBV20-1 and TRBJ1-3, with unresolved D. V was cut by 4 bases and J by 0 bases, with 10 bases left in between. This CDR3 region has 14 residues. Germline CDR1 is DFQATT and CDR2 is SNEGSKA (reference sequence). CDR3 region: CSANAWNSGNTIYF. The CDR3 DNA is TGCAGTGCTAATGCGTGGAACTCTGGAAACACCATATATTTT.

This clonotype was observed a handful of times. The genes are TRBV5-1 and TRBJ1-6; 8 nucleotides match TRBD1. The CDR3 has 14 residues. V dropped 0 bases and J dropped 13; count of bases not matched to a gene: 6. CDR1 is SGHRS and CDR2 is YFSETQ in the germline V gene. The CDR3 coding sequence is TGCGCCAGCAGCTTGGAGACAGGGGCTCACCCCCTCCACTTT. It codes for CASSLETGAHPLHF. The full variable domain, in which reference TRBV5-1 and TRBJ1-6 provide the parts outside the CDR3, is KAGVTQTPRYLIKTRGQQVTLSCSPISGHRSVSWYQQTPGQGLQFLFEYFSETQRNKGNFPGRFSGRQFSNSRSEMNVSTLELGDSALYLCASSLETGAHPLHFGNGTRLTVT.

A word on this clonotype: At one end, the junction sequence differs from germline, possibly due to a read error. The chain couples TRBV20-1 to TRBJ1-5; TRBD1 agrees at 10 bases. Germline assignment: CDR1 DFQATT and CDR2 SNEGSKA (reference sequence). The CDR3 spans 15 residues. The CDR3 spells CSARPGQGFNRPQHF. Written as DNA, the CDR3 is TGCAGTGCTAGGCCGGGACAGGGGTTTAATCGGCCCCAGCATTTT.

This clonotype was detected a few times. The chain employs TRBV27 and TRBJ2-7; D remains ambiguous. Between the trimmed V and J ends, which lost 9 bases and 2 bases, there was a span of 17 bases. The CDR3 spans 14 residues. Germline loops: CDR1 MNHEY, CDR2 SMNVEV (reference sequence). The CDR3 nucleotides read TGTGCCAGTAAGATCGATGGCAGGACCTACGAGCAGTACTTC. This sequence encodes CASKIDGRTYEQYF.

J is TRBJ2-2 and V is TRBV5-1; D not resolved. Trimming took 2 bases from V and 4 from J, leaving 12 bases between them. Germline-derived CDR1 and CDR2 are SGHRS and YFSETQ. The CDR3 loop spans 15 amino acids. The CDR3 spells CASSFRFGRTGELFF. The CDR3 nucleotides are TGCGCCAGCAGCTTCCGGTTTGGACGCACCGGGGAGCTGTTTTTT.

This clonotype was counted between two and nine times. CDR3 sequence: CSARDQVAGGEQYF. CDR3 nucleotide sequence: TGCAGTGCTAGAGATCAGGTTGCAGGGGGCGAGCAGTACTTC. The chain combines TRBV20-1 with TRBJ2-7; 7 positions agree with TRBD1. Looked up from germline, CDR1 is DFQATT and CDR2 is SNEGSKA (reference sequence). V lost 0 bases, J lost 6 bases, and 8 bases stayed unmatched. The CDR3 has 14 amino acids.

This clonotype was detected many times. In nucleotides, the CDR3 is TGCGCCAGCAGCGGAGTACGGCTTGGCTACACCTTC. It is translated as CASSGVRLGYTF. The chain links TRBV5-1 to TRBJ1-2; D ambiguous. V dropped 4 bases and J dropped 7 bases, with 11 bases sitting between them. The germline V gene encodes CDR1 SGHRS and CDR2 YFSETQ. The CDR3 is made up of 12 amino acids.

With regard to this clonotype: One end of the junction fails to match germline, which may point to a read error. The chain combines TRBV12-3 or TRBV12-4 with TRBJ2-1; a weak D match, TRBD2 (6 bases). The length of the CDR3 is 15 residues. CDR3 sequence reads: CASSLGMGGDNEQFF. CDR3 coding DNA: TGTGCCAGCAGTTTAGGCATGGGAGGCGACAACGAGCAGTTCTTC.

The gene calls are TRBV5-1 and TRBJ2-2; TRBD1 or TRBD2 may be the D gene (5 bases each). The CDR3 is 15 amino acids. The V gene lost 4 bases and the J gene lost 4 bases, with 14 bases spanning the gap. The V gene's germline CDR1 is SGHRS and CDR2 YFSETQ. The CDR3 is CASSPRGRGTGELFF. The DNA for the CDR3 is TGCGCCAGCAGCCCACGGGGCCGGGGCACCGGGGAGCTGTTTTTT.

Ten or more counts support this clonotype. The V and J genes are TRBV9 and TRBJ2-2; perhaps TRBD2 as D (6 bases). Per the germline V gene, CDR1 is SGDLS and CDR2 is YYNGEE. Trimming stripped 0 bases from V and 0 bases from J, with 15 bases between. This CDR3 spans 18 amino acids. CDR3 bases: TGTGCCAGCAGCGTAGTTTCGTCGGTAGCGGCGAACACCGGGGAGCTGTTTTTT. It codes for CASSVVSSVAANTGELFF.

This chain uses TRBV2 with TRBJ2-1; D is perhaps TRBD2 (5 bases). The germline V gene encodes CDR1 SNHLY and CDR2 FYNNEI. The CDR3 totals 15 residues. V gave up 7 bases and J gave up 0 bases, with 13 bases separating them. The CDR3 coding sequence is TGTGCCAGCACACGCGGGTCAAGCTCCTACAATGAGCAGTTCTTC. Its protein is CASTRGSSSYNEQFF.

There are a few counts of this clonotype. The chain is built from TRBV7-9 and TRBJ2-4; weak D call: TRBD2 (5 bases). V was pared by 4 bases and J by 3 bases, with 10 bases between. Germline assignment: CDR1 SEHNR and CDR2 FQNEAQ (reference sequence). This CDR3 is built from 14 residues. DNA for the CDR3: TGTGCCAGCAGCTACACTCGGGACAAAAACATTCAGTACTTC. This gives the protein CASSYTRDKNIQYF.

In its sample, this clonotype was seen a few times. V usage is TRBV30 and J usage is TRBJ2-3; TRBD1 aligns across 9 bases. The CDR3 runs 15 residues. V shed 0 bases and J 4 bases; nucleotides not matched to a gene: 5. Germline assignment: CDR1 GTSNPN and CDR2 SVGIG (reference sequence). CDR3 in amino acids: CAWSVGTGSPDTQYF. The CDR3 DNA reads TGTGCCTGGAGTGTTGGGACAGGGTCCCCAGATACGCAGTATTTT.